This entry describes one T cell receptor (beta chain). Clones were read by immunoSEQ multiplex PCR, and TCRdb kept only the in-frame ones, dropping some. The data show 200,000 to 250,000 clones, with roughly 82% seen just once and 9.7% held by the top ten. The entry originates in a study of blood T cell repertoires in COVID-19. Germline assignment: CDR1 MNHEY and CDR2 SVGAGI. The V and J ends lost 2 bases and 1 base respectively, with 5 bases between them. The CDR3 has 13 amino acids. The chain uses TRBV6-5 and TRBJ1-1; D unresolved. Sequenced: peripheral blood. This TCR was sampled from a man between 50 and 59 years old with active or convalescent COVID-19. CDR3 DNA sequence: TGTGCCAGCAGTTACACGCGGAACACTGAAGCTTTCTTT. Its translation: CASSYTRNTEAFF.